This T cell receptor (beta chain) stems from a study of OX40 agonist ivuxolimab in advanced cancers. Repertoires were generated with immunoSEQ multiplex PCR, while TCRdb's copy carries only in-frame clones and drops some. In the table there are about 53,000 clones, roughly 83% of which are singletons. Germline lookup yields CDR1 SNHLY and CDR2 FYNNEI. CDR3 length: 14 residues. V was trimmed by 4 bases and J by 2 bases, leaving 12 bases between them. Sample: CD4+ or CD8+ T cells sorted from blood, taken in a trial of the OX40 agonist ivuxolimab. V usage is TRBV2 and J usage is TRBJ2-7; no clear D gene. The sequence derives from an adult with an advanced solid tumor such as melanoma, head and neck, liver or kidney cancer. The CDR3 region has the DNA TGTGCCAGCAGTGTCCTTCACGGAACCTACGAGCAGTACTTC. It codes for CASSVLHGTYEQYF.